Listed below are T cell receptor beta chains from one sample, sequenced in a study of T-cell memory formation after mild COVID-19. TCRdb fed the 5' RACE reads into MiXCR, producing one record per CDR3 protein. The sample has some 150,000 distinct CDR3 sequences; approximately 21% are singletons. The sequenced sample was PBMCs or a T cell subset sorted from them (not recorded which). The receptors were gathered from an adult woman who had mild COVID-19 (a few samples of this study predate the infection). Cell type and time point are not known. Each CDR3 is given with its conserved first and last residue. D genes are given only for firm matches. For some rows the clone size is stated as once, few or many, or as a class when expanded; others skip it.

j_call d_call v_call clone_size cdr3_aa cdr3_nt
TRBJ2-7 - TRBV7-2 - CASSLVGGGSREQYF TGTGCCAGCAGCTTAGTGGGAGGCGGGTCTCGGGAGCAGTACTTC
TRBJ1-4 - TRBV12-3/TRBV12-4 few CASSSPWVKNEKLFF TGTGCCAGCAGTTCTCCATGGGTGAAGAATGAAAAACTGTTTTTT
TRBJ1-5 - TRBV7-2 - CASSLVGGGGNQPQHF TGTGCCAGCAGCTTAGTTGGGGGGGGTGGCAATCAGCCCCAGCATTTT
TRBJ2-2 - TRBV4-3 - CASSQDWSRSLIERTGELFF TGCGCCAGCAGCCAAGACTGGAGCAGGAGCTTGATAGAACGCACCGGGGAGCTGTTTTTT
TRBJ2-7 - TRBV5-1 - CASSSYTNGGREQYF TGCGCCAGCAGCAGCTACACAAACGGGGGTAGGGAGCAGTACTTC
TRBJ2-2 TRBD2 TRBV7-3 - CASSLNPTSGTATGELFF TGTGCCAGCAGCTTAAACCCGACTAGCGGGACGGCCACCGGGGAGCTGTTTTTT
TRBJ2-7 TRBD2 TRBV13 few CASSSPVTSGKSSYEQYF TGTGCCAGCAGCTCGCCGGTTACTAGCGGGAAGAGCTCCTACGAGCAGTACTTC
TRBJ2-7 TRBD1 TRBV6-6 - CASSNRGTGGRYEQYF TGTGCCAGCAGTAATCGGGGGACAGGGGGCCGATATGAGCAGTACTTC
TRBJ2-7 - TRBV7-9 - CASSRMPRGPTTYEQYF TGTGCCAGCAGCCGAATGCCGCGGGGGCCGACTACCTACGAGCAGTACTTC
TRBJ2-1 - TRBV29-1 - CSGNKLATHNEQFF TGCAGCGGGAACAAACTAGCTACACACAATGAGCAGTTCTTC
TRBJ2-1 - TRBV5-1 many CASSLASPNEQFF TGCGCCAGCAGCTTGGCTTCACCCAATGAGCAGTTCTTC
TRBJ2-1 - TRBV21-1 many CASSKPGQGYNEQFF TGTGCCAGCAGCAAGCCGGGACAGGGATACAATGAGCAGTTCTTC
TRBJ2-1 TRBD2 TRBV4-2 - CASSQKRLAGLNEQFF TGTGCCAGCAGCCAAAAGAGACTAGCGGGACTCAATGAGCAGTTCTTC
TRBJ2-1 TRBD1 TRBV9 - CASSAGGEQFF TGTGCCAGCAGCGCAGGGGGTGAGCAGTTCTTC
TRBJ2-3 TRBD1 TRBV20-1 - CSALLRTGVGDTQYF TGCAGTGCTCTCCTGCGTACAGGGGTGGGAGATACGCAGTATTTT
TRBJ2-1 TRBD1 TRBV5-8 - CASSAPGQAGNEQFF TGTGCCAGCAGCGCCCCGGGACAGGCTGGCAATGAGCAGTTCTTC
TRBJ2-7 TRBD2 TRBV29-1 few CSGGWTSGGGEYF TGCAGCGGGGGGTGGACTAGCGGAGGAGGGGAGTACTTC
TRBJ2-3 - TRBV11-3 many CASSLNTDTQYF TGTGCCAGCAGCCTTAACACAGATACGCAGTATTTT
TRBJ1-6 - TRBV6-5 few CASSYLAGGDDSPLHF TGTGCCAGCAGTTACTTAGCCGGGGGCGACGATTCACCCCTCCACTTT
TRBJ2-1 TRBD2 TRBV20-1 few CSATPSGPYNEQFF TGCAGTGCTACCCCTAGCGGACCTTACAATGAGCAGTTCTTC
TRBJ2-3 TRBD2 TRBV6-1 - CASTGRGSGGTDTQYF TGTGCCAGCACCGGGCGGGGGAGCGGCGGCACAGATACGCAGTATTTT
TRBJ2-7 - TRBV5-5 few CASSSHVGEQYF TGTGCCAGCAGCTCCCACGTCGGGGAGCAGTACTTC
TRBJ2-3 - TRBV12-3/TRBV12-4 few CASRSGGPDTQYF TGTGCCAGCAGGAGTGGGGGTCCAGATACGCAGTATTTT
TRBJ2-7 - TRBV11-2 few CASSTRGLRGRSSYEQYF TGTGCCAGCAGCACAAGGGGTCTGCGGGGCAGGAGCTCCTACGAGCAGTACTTC
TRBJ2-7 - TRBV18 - CASSPPGRQEGEQYF TGTGCCAGCTCACCACCGGGTCGACAGGAGGGTGAGCAGTACTTC
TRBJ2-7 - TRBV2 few CASSDRLNYEQYF TGTGCCAGCAGTGACAGGTTAAACTACGAGCAGTACTTC
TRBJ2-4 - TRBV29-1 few CSVEIGRGAKNIQYF TGCAGCGTTGAAATCGGACGGGGGGCCAAAAACATTCAGTACTTC
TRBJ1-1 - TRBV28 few CASSLKNTEAFF TGTGCCAGCAGTTTAAAGAACACTGAAGCTTTCTTT
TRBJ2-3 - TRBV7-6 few CASSLARGTSTDTQYF TGTGCCAGCAGCTTAGCGCGCGGGACCAGCACAGATACGCAGTATTTT
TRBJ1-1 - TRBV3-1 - CASSHQKGGTAFF TGTGCCAGCAGCCACCAAAAGGGGGGTACAGCTTTCTTT
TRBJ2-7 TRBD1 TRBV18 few CASSPPHTLTGGYEQYF TGTGCCAGCTCACCTCCCCATACCCTGACAGGGGGCTACGAGCAGTACTTC
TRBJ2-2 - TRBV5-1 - CASSLEGELFF TGCGCCAGCAGCTTGGAGGGGGAGCTGTTTTTT
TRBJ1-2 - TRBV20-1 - CSARPPGRGNYGYTF TGCAGTGCTAGACCCCCTGGAAGGGGGAACTATGGCTACACCTTC
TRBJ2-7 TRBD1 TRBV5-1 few CASSLAEGQGFSHEQYF TGCGCCAGCAGCTTGGCGGAAGGACAGGGCTTCTCCCACGAGCAGTACTTC
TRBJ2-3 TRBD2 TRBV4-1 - CASSSAGKGPTDTQYF TGCGCCAGCAGCTCAGCGGGAAAGGGCCCCACAGATACGCAGTATTTT